Sequencing of this T cell receptor (beta chain) was carried out in a study of response to subunit inactivated influenza vaccine. The CDR3 contains 15 residues. Per germline, CDR1 SGHTA and CDR2 FQGNSA. Trimming pared 8 bases from V and 0 bases from J, leaving 14 bases between. The study, taken as a whole, reports: The authors put forward the suggestion that each seasonal influenza vaccination may bring in only a limited number of new T cells.

One entry per CDR3 protein results from TCRdb running MiXCR on the RT-PCR reads. Of approximately 730,000 distinct CDR3 sequences listed, approximately 15% are singletons. This clonotype was detected a few times. Its antigen is still unknown. This receptor was identified in a man aged 50 to 59 who received an inactivated influenza vaccine. The chain employs TRBV7-2 and TRBJ2-1; D perhaps matches TRBD1 (6 bases). The source material was PBMCs from blood, sampled roughly 15 days before vaccination. The CDR3 is CASGPQGSSYNEQFF. Written as DNA, the CDR3 is TGTGCCAGCGGTCCCCAGGGGAGCTCCTACAATGAGCAGTTCTTC.